This T cell receptor (beta chain) comes out of a study of cytomegalovirus exposure and HLA in healthy donors. As to this clone: Its antigen remains unidentified.

Findings of the study overall: CMV serostatus was the only immune exposure information that was available.

PCR used 60 Vbeta primers and 13 Jbeta primers. Generated by immunoSEQ multiplex PCR, the TCRdb table keeps only in-frame clones and is missing some. The table has more than 100,000 clones, just over 15% seen once. Germline CDR1 is SGHRS and CDR2 is YFSETQ. V was cut by 5 bases and J by 6 bases, with 14 bases left in between. The CDR3 consists of 13 residues. The V and J genes are TRBV5-1 and TRBJ1-2; no firm D call. Sequences were obtained from PBMCs. This TCR derives from a woman between 18 and 29 years old in good health and CMV-seronegative. CDR3: CASRRGAGDGYTF. CDR3 nucleotides: TGCGCCAGCAGACGGGGAGCAGGTGATGGCTACACCTTC.